What follows are 26 T cell receptor beta chains derived from one specimen sequenced in a study of CD8 T cells in ankylosing spondylitis (TCRdb year 2017). Findings and caveats that apply to the study as a whole: Blood from ankylosing spondylitis patients appeared to be characterized by a TCR beta motif made up of under 10 highly homologous amino acid variants.

These receptors' targets are unknown. The library relied on 5' RACE. TCRdb records Illumina HiSeq 2500 as the sequencer. TCRdb reanalyzed the raw reads on its own, using fastp at Q25 for trimming and MiXCR for clone calling, and kept in-frame beta chains. For every CDR3 protein sequence, its rows merge into one entry that carries the most common genes and DNA. Within this sample are 330,000 or so distinct CDR3 sequences, with 6.5% to 10% of them counted one time only. The top ten clones comprise approximately 15% of the sample. The sample taken for sequencing was blood, either unsorted or a sorted T cell fraction (not recorded which). The receptors stem from a male donor with ankylosing spondylitis.

This clonotype was found a few times. The V gene is TRBV5-4, the J gene TRBJ2-1; no firm D call. CDR1 is SGHNT, CDR2 YYREEE, per germline (reference sequence). The germline V and J ends were trimmed by 1 base and 5 bases, with 10 bases remaining between them. CDR3 size: 14 residues. CDR3 residues: CASSLIRAHNEQFF. CDR3 nucleotides: TGTGCCAGCAGCTTGATAAGGGCCCACAATGAGCAGTTCTTC.

This clonotype has more than one count but fewer than ten. This chain uses TRBV6-1 with TRBJ2-7, with 9 positions matching TRBD1. The CDR3 contains 14 residues. CDR1 MNHNS and CDR2 SASEGT come from the germline V gene. Trimming took 6 bases from V and 6 from J; bases not matched to a gene: 9. The CDR3 sequence is CASSRGQGSGEQYF. The CDR3 region has the DNA TGTGCCAGCAGCCGGGGACAGGGAAGTGGCGAGCAGTACTTC.

This chain uses TRBV29-1 with TRBJ1-5; 12 positions match TRBD1. CDR1 SQVTM and CDR2 ANQGSEA come from the germline V gene. V shed 5 bases and J 7 bases; nucleotides not matched to a gene: 3. The CDR3 covers 13 residues. CDR3 coding DNA: TGCAGCGTTAGGGACAGGGGGCACCAGCCCCAGCATTTT. The encoded protein is CSVRDRGHQPQHF.

This clonotype was seen ten or more times. J is TRBJ2-1 and V is TRBV20-1, with 7 nucleotides matching TRBD2. The V gene's germline CDR1 is DFQATT and CDR2 SNEGSKA (reference sequence). The CDR3 is 15 residues long. Trimming removed 6 bases from V and 0 bases from J; junction bases left unmatched: 8. For the CDR3, the DNA is TGCAGTGCCTTCGCAGCGGGAAGCTCCTACAATGAGCAGTTCTTC. Its protein product is CSAFAAGSSYNEQFF.

The table lists this clonotype with a few counts. The chain joins TRBV29-1 to TRBJ2-1; no reliable D call. Trimming left V 1 base short and J 0 bases short, with 7 bases between. Germline V lookup: CDR1 SQVTM, CDR2 ANQGSEA. CDR3 length: 14 amino acids. CDR3 sequence reads: CSVEGTDSYNEQFF. Here the CDR3 DNA reads TGCAGCGTTGAAGGGACCGACTCCTACAATGAGCAGTTCTTC.

The chain recombines TRBV14 with TRBJ1-3, with D unclear. V was shortened by 1 base and J by 1 base, with 8 bases between the two germline ends. The CDR3 covers 15 residues. Germline assignment: CDR1 SGHDN and CDR2 FVKESK. CDR3 sequence reads: CASSQVRASGNTIYF. The CDR3 bases are TGTGCCAGCAGCCAAGTTCGGGCTTCTGGAAACACCATATATTTT.

This clonotype was recorded at least ten times. The rearrangement uses TRBV29-1 and TRBJ1-2, with 10 bases lining up with TRBD1. The germline gives CDR1 SQVTM, CDR2 ANQGSEA. Trimming removed 6 bases from V and 8 bases from J; junction bases left unmatched: 18. The CDR3 has 16 amino acids. This chain's CDR3 is CSVADRGQGGLKGYTF. The CDR3 DNA sequence: TGCAGCGTCGCTGACAGGGGGCAGGGAGGTCTAAAGGGCTACACCTTC.

This clonotype has more than one count but fewer than ten. The genes are TRBV7-9 and TRBJ2-4; 7 nucleotides match TRBD1. This CDR3 has 14 residues. J was trimmed by 8 bases and V by 8 bases; bases with no gene match: 12. Germline V CDR1 and CDR2: SEHNR, FQNEAQ (reference sequence). CDR3 residues: CASAPRQGGHIQYF. The CDR3, as DNA: TGTGCCAGCGCGCCCCGACAGGGTGGACACATTCAGTACTTC.

This clonotype was seen a few times. CDR3 protein: CASHGRSLGSVLTF. The CDR3, as DNA: TGTGCCAGCCATGGGCGGTCGTTAGGGAGCGTCCTGACTTTC. The genes are TRBV28 and TRBJ2-6; a weak D match, TRBD2 (5 bases). V gave up 8 bases and J gave up 12 bases, with 20 bases separating them. The CDR3 runs 14 residues. Germline CDR1 MDHEN, CDR2 SYDVKM.

The chain has TRBV12-3 or TRBV12-4 and TRBJ2-7, with D possibly TRBD2 on 5 matching bases. V lost 6 bases to trimming and J lost 5 bases, with 17 bases between them. The CDR3 is made up of 14 amino acids. The CDR3 DNA reads TGTGCCAGCAGCCTCTTTGCGGGCGCAGACGAGCAGTACTTC. Translation gives CASSLFAGADEQYF.

With respect to this clonotype: With a much larger clone just one base away, this may be a read error. The gene calls are TRBV10-3 and TRBJ2-7, with a weak D call TRBD1 (6 bases). The CDR3 runs 15 residues. CDR1 is ENHRY and CDR2 is SYGVKD in the germline V gene. The CDR3 nucleotides read TGTGCCATCACAGTAGAGCGGACAGACTCCTGCGAGCAGTACTTC. This gives the protein CAITVERTDSCEQYF.

The chain recombines TRBV7-9 with TRBJ2-3; TRBD2 agrees at 7 bases. The CDR3 has 16 residues. With 0 bases clipped from V and 2 bases from J, the junction kept 5 bases outside the gene matches. CDR1 and CDR2 (germline): SEHNR, FQNEAQ (reference sequence). CDR3 amino acids: CASSLAAGVYTDTQYF. The DNA of the CDR3 is TGTGCCAGCAGCTTAGCGGCGGGAGTATACACAGATACGCAGTATTTT.

V usage is TRBV6-2 or TRBV6-3 and J usage is TRBJ2-4; D perhaps matches TRBD2 (6 bases). The germline gives CDR1 MNHEY, CDR2 SVGEGT. The V and J ends lost 5 bases and 7 bases respectively, with 15 bases between them. The CDR3 is 14 amino acids. CDR3 in amino acids: CASSQAGTSNIQYF. CDR3 DNA: TGTGCCAGCAGTCAGGCCGGGACTTCTAACATTCAGTACTTC.

This clonotype was seen a handful of times. J is TRBJ1-2 and V is TRBV18; D gene unclear. Trimming shortened V by 1 base and J by 1 base, and 7 bases separated the two germline ends. The CDR3 is 14 amino acids. The germline CDR1 and CDR2 sequences are KGHSH and LQKENI. The CDR3 DNA follows: TGTGCCAGCTCACCACAGGGAGATAACTATGGCTACACCTTC. Encoded protein: CASSPQGDNYGYTF.

The V call is TRBV6-1, the J call TRBJ1-6, with D perhaps matching TRBD1 (6 bases). Germline V gene sequence: CDR1 MNHNS, CDR2 SASEGT. Deletions cut 1 base from V and 8 bases from J, with 9 bases between. The CDR3 has 14 amino acids. The CDR3 DNA reads as TGTGCCAGCAGTGAAGGCAGGGGACATTCACCCCTCCACTTT. Its protein product is CASSEGRGHSPLHF.

The chain joins TRBV29-1 to TRBJ2-3, with TRBD2 identical over 11 bases. The CDR3 spans 14 residues. After removal of 5 bases from V and 8 bases from J, the junction contained 9 bases not matched to a gene. Germline lookup yields CDR1 SQVTM and CDR2 ANQGSEA. CDR3 amino acids: CSVISSGRFGTQYF. The CDR3 DNA reads TGCAGCGTTATTTCTAGCGGGAGGTTCGGTACGCAGTATTTT.

Note on this clonotype: The CDR3 carries no conserved terminal phenylalanine or tryptophan, so it likely arises from a read error. The chain combines TRBV6-1 with TRBJ2-1; D gene unclear. Trimming took off 0 bases at V and 0 bases at J, with 6 bases between the two ends. CDR1 is MNHNS, CDR2 SASEGT, per germline. The CDR3 is 15 amino acids. The CDR3 loop reads CASSEAVSSYNEQFL. DNA of the CDR3: TGTGCCAGCAGTGAAGCGGTGTCCTCCTACAATGAGCAGTTCCTC.

This clonotype was counted many times. V gene TRBV7-9 combines with J gene TRBJ2-1; D possibly corresponds to TRBD1 (5 bases). Trimming shortened V by 2 bases and J by 8 bases, and 13 bases separated the two germline ends. This CDR3 spans 14 amino acids. The germline V gene encodes CDR1 SEHNR and CDR2 FQNEAQ (reference sequence). CDR3 protein: CASSLLQGLDEQFF. CDR3 in DNA: TGTGCCAGCAGCTTACTTCAGGGCTTAGATGAGCAGTTCTTC. Together with reference TRBV7-9 and TRBJ2-1, the CDR3 gives the full variable domain: DTGVSQNPRHKITKRGQNVTFRCDPISEHNRLYWYRQTLGQGPEFLTYFQNEAQLEKSRLLSDRFSAERPKGSFSTLEIQRTEQGDSAMYLCASSLLQGLDEQFFGPGTRLTVL.

Many counts were recorded for this clonotype. V usage is TRBV12-3 or TRBV12-4 and J usage is TRBJ2-4, with 8 bases matching TRBD2. Trimming removed 1 base from V and 7 bases from J; junction bases left unmatched: 0. CDR3 length equals 13 residues. This CDR3 reads CASSLGGRNIQYF. The DNA for the CDR3 is TGTGCCAGCAGTTTAGGCGGGAGGAACATTCAGTACTTC.

The chain links TRBV27 to TRBJ2-7; 7 bases fit TRBD2. Germline trimming cut 8 bases from V and 6 bases from J; bases unmatched to any gene: 16. Germline-derived CDR1 and CDR2 are MNHEY and SMNVEV (reference sequence). This CDR3 has 15 residues. Here the CDR3 reads CASRTLGLTPGEQYF. The CDR3 DNA reads as TGTGCCAGCCGTACCTTGGGACTAACTCCTGGCGAGCAGTACTTC.

This clonotype was seen repeatedly, ten times or more. This chain joins TRBV28 and TRBJ1-5; 9 bases agree with TRBD1. The trim removed 5 bases at V and 7 bases at J, leaving 9 bases unmatched. The CDR3 runs to 15 residues. Germline V lookup: CDR1 MDHEN, CDR2 SYDVKM. CDR3 sequence: CASSPWTGVRQPQHF. CDR3 DNA sequence: TGTGCCAGCAGTCCTTGGACAGGGGTCAGGCAGCCCCAGCATTTT.

This clonotype has only a few counts. The CDR3 bases are TGTGCCAGCAGTCCCCGACAGGGCGGTAGCACAGATACGCAGTATTTT. Translating gives CASSPRQGGSTDTQYF. This chain joins TRBV27 and TRBJ2-3; 7 bases are shared with TRBD1. The CDR3 loop spans 16 amino acids. Unmatched junction bases numbered 8, after V lost 5 bases and J lost 0 bases. Germline V lookup: CDR1 MNHEY, CDR2 SMNVEV (reference sequence).

This clonotype appeared a few times. CDR3 DNA sequence: TGTGCCTGGAGTCCAGGATGGAAGTCAAATACGCAGTATTTT. Protein product: CAWSPGWKSNTQYF. V is TRBV30 and J is TRBJ2-3, with unresolved D. This CDR3 has 14 amino acids. Trimming pared 2 bases from V and 7 bases from J, leaving 16 bases between. Germline CDR1 and CDR2: GTSNPN and SVGIG (reference sequence).

This clonotype was recorded many times. The V and J genes are TRBV5-6 and TRBJ1-6; 11 bases align to TRBD1. Germline lookup yields CDR1 SGHDT and CDR2 YYEEEE. CDR3 length: 17 amino acids. The ends lost 4 bases at V and 9 bases at J; junction bases unmatched: 12. CDR3 nucleotide sequence: TGTGCCAGCAGCCCACTTCCCGGGACAGGGGGTGGTTCACCCCTCCACTTT. It is translated as CASSPLPGTGGGSPLHF. The complete variable domain, with remaining parts taken from reference TRBV5-6 and TRBJ1-6, reads DAGVTQSPTHLIKTRGQQVTLRCSPKSGHDTVSWYQQALGQGPQFIFQYYEEEERQRGNFPDRFSGHQFPNYSSELNVNALLLGDSALYLCASSPLPGTGGGSPLHFGNGTRLTVT.

The chain employs TRBV7-6 and TRBJ2-2; unclear D gene. The CDR3 has 15 amino acids. CDR1 and CDR2 from the germline V gene are SGHVS and FNYEAQ. V gave up 5 bases and J gave up 5 bases, with 15 bases separating them. CDR3 DNA sequence: TGTGCCAGCAGCCCCACGGTACAAATGACCGGGGAGCTGTTTTTT. This gives the protein CASSPTVQMTGELFF.

This clonotype was recorded a few times. V gene TRBV5-1 combines with J gene TRBJ2-7; 9 nucleotides match TRBD2. The CDR3 is 14 amino acids. CDR1 SGHRS and CDR2 YFSETQ come from the germline V gene. Trimming at V came to 6 bases and at J to 6 bases, leaving 10 bases not matched to a gene. The CDR3 nucleotides read TGCGCCAGCACCCCTTTAGCGGGAGACATCGAGCAGTACTTC. It is translated as CASTPLAGDIEQYF.